The present T cell receptor beta chain was sequenced within a study of blood T cell repertoires in COVID-19. Study overall: COVID-19 samples from acute and convalescent phases originated in the United States, Italy and Spain. From T cells, B-cell-depleted T cells, or PBMCs came the material, which was cDNA or gDNA.

Per the authors' pipeline: How many nucleated cells were present was estimated from reference gene primer amplification. Profiling relied on immunoSEQ multiplex PCR, and the TCRdb table lists in-frame clones only, not all of them. That table gives V, J and clone size, and the DNA gave D and trimming. The table shows about 310,000 clones, with around 90% occurring only once. Trimming cost V 5 bases and J 7 bases; bases outside gene matches: 9. This CDR3 region has 15 residues. Per germline, CDR1 SGHTA and CDR2 FQGNSA. Sequenced sample: peripheral blood. The TCR sequence derives from a man younger than 35 with active or convalescent COVID-19. The V call is TRBV7-2, the J call TRBJ2-1; TRBD2 matches at 9 bases. CDR3 loop: CASSRSGGGGNEQFF. CDR3 bases: TGTGCCAGCAGCCGTAGCGGGGGTGGTGGTAATGAGCAGTTCTTC.